This TCR beta chain was identified during a study of OX40 agonist ivuxolimab in advanced cancers. In the study overall: A mean age of roughly 60 years, range 23 to 79, was recorded, and approximately 85% were male. There were three patients with partial responses, one having hepatocellular carcinoma and two cutaneous melanoma. Study-level findings and limits: Some of the lowest clonal expansion was seen in partial responders at 0.1-3.0 mg/kg. CD4+ and CD8+ T cells in blood underwent clonal expansion by week 6 at 0.1 to 3.0 mg/kg.

From germline, CDR1 is MNHNS and CDR2 SASEGT. The CDR3 is made up of 14 amino acids. V was shortened by 6 bases and J by 4 bases, with 15 bases between the two germline ends. This clone was detected a few times. Its antigen remains unknown. Sequenced by immunoSEQ multiplex PCR; TCRdb stores in-frame clones only, minus some. There are tens of thousands of clones in the sample; approximately 90% occur only once, and 18% lies in the top ten. The origin of this receptor is an adult with an advanced solid tumor such as melanoma, head and neck, liver or kidney cancer. The chain links TRBV6-1 to TRBJ1-2; no firm D call. This specimen was CD4+ or CD8+ T cells sorted from blood, taken in a trial of the OX40 agonist ivuxolimab. The CDR3 DNA follows: TGTGCCAGCAGCCCCCAATCCCCGACCTATGGCTACACCTTC. This gives the protein CASSPQSPTYGYTF.